This T cell receptor (beta chain) was captured by sequencing in a study of beta chain features in type 1 diabetes. There are 14 residues in the CDR3. V gave up 6 bases and J gave up 5 bases, with 16 bases separating them. CDR1 and CDR2 (germline): MDHEN, SYDVKM. The authors sorted CD4+ naive, central memory, regulatory and stem cell-like memory cells via CD45RO/CCR7/CD25/CD127/CD95/CD27. Study observations and caveats: Researchers report that Type 1 diabetes patients had moderately but significantly shorter TCRB CDR3s across all four CD4+ subsets. Because the template was cDNA, high-expressing cells might be over-represented. Reduced insertions and increased deletions marked VDJ junctions in type 1 diabetes patients. In comparison with healthy donors, patients had naive, central memory and Treg TCRB repertoires that appeared more similar.

The isolated RNA, all of it, was reverse transcribed, so expressed TCRB transcripts were what got sequenced. This table comes from immunoSEQ multiplex PCR, and its TCRdb copy is limited to in-frame clones, with some not included. This table has 200,000 to 300,000 clones, approximately 15% appearing once. Worth noting for this clone: Its target is unknown.

Source material: naive CD4+ T cells from blood. The chain uses TRBV28 and TRBJ2-5; D is perhaps TRBD2 (6 bases). The receptor's source is a man younger than 40 with type 1 diabetes. Written as DNA, the CDR3 is TGTGCCAGCAGCCTTGGGGGGATCGGGGAGACCCAGTACTTC. Translation gives CASSLGGIGETQYF.